This TCR beta chain was identified during a study of shared clonotypes between healthy human individuals (dated by TCRdb to 2018 to 2021). For the wider study: The cohort included three men and a couple of women between 18 and 49 years of age. For each donor, CD4 naive and CD4 memory were each given three plates, CD8 naive was given two plates, and CD8 memory was given one plate. The study deeply sequenced blood TCR repertoires of about 5 healthy adults to estimate repertoire size and the extent of clonotype sharing between individuals. Libraries were prepared and TCR repertoires were sequenced by different laboratories using diverse techniques, in order to increase sequencing depth and limit assay-specific biases. Each donor's leukapheresis produced roughly between roughly 0.94 and 9.5 billion PBMCs.

Study-wide conclusions, independent of this receptor: Because the study included only a small number of donors, the genetic and exposure-history diversity represented was limited. Sharing across several donors was observed for around 5% of naive CD4, 3% to 3.5% of naive CD8, over 2% of memory CD4, and around 0.4% of memory CD8 clonotypes. Rarefaction of sorted-subset datasets indicated incomplete sequencing despite the large sequencing depth. Estimated clonotype richness was generally larger for naive than for memory subsets. Pairwise subsampling led to the expectation that sequencing depth would affect the degree of clonotype sharing among donors. Compared with non-shared clonotypes, clonotypes shared by all four sorted-subset donors had higher generation probabilities. Sampling was limited to blood, and TCR repertoires in tissue likely differ from TCR repertoires in blood.

CD8 naive samples were CD45RO-negative cells positively selected for CCR7, giving a CD45RA+CCR7+ population that excluded TemRA cells. The donors were healthy, HIV-negative adults who had no recently reported acute infections or vaccinations. Every donor was a Caucasian adult living in Nashville, Tennessee, USA. Blood was obtained by leukapheresis, after which PBMCs were separated by Ficoll-Histopaque density gradient centrifugation and cryopreserved in liquid nitrogen vapor phase. Analytical flow cytometry was used to check the purity and quantity of every magnetically sorted T cell population. Genomic DNA was isolated from every sorted fraction and measured by UV absorbance on a Nanodrop 2000c. Using the deep immunoSEQ assay, multiplex PCR amplified TCR CDR3 regions from genomic DNA. Extracted genomic DNA from each cell subset was distributed evenly across all wells of several immunoSEQ 96-well plates, and each plate was treated as a replicate. For sorted subsets, each replicate PCR was loaded with 200 to 250 ng genomic DNA, equivalent to 30,000 or so T cell genomes. Purified libraries were measured with a Qubit 3.0 fluorometer, size-checked on a Bioanalyzer 2100, and measured again with the KAPA Library Quantification kit. A separate single-read 150-cycle Illumina NextSeq 550 flow cell was used to sequence each immunoSEQ 96-well plate. As for the original processing: The immunoSEQ output contained only junctional sequences without quality scores, so filtering could not match that applied to full-length reads. Sequences were annotated with PyIR, a Python wrapper for IgBLAST v1.9, using IMGT germline references to assign V/J genes and CDR3. Reads with weak V/J assignments (E-value above 1e-6), missing CDR3, stop codons, out-of-frame junctions, or ambiguous translated residues were removed. V3J clonotypes were defined as sequences sharing an identical inferred V gene, J gene, and CDR3 amino acid sequence. To compute the percentage overlap between repertoires, the number of shared unique clonotypes was divided by the size of the smaller repertoire. Repertoire richness was assessed with RTK rarefaction, the Chao1 estimator, and Recon v2.1 estimates of unobserved clonotypes. OLGA was used to compute generation probabilities for all TCRbeta clonotypes that the gDNA method yielded from four donors. TCRdb mirrors the immuneACCESS table, restricted to in-frame sequences. Some clones are absent from its copies; in checked studies, under half trace to an unresolved V gene, and the reason for the others is unknown. For V, J and clone size, that table is used; D and trimming come from the DNA. The sample has under 2,000,000 clones on record, less than 95% of them singletons. The ten largest clones capture roughly 1.2% of the sample.

Details on this clone: Its antigen is still unknown. No much larger clone is present one base from it, and per-base qualities are unavailable.

The TCR sequence derives from a man between 18 and 29 years old in good health. Input material: naive CD8+ T cells sorted from blood. The cell subset or site label of this sample denotes: CD45RA+CCR7+.

The nucleotides read TGTGCCAGTAGTATCGGACACGGGAGCAATCAGCCCCAGCATTTT. Its protein is CASSIGHGSNQPQHF. The chain employs TRBV19 and TRBJ1-5; the best D guess is TRBD1, with 5 bases matching. The junction carries 10 bases between V and J, which are trimmed by 3 bases and 1 base respectively. Looking up the germline V gene (reference sequence) yields CDR1 LNHDA and CDR2 SQIVND. The CDR3 goes from the cysteine to the phenylalanine over 15 residues. Only the CDR3 part of the read is kept: 45 bases, read in frame from the first base.